This T cell receptor (beta chain) was identified during a study of T cell responses to AZD1222 COVID-19 vaccine. General study points: Samples come after the peak T cell response, not at day 14.

Profiled with immunoSEQ multiplex PCR; TCRdb holds only in-frame clones, not every one. Among about 120,000 clones, about 85% were seen once, and the ten largest hold about 6%. Germline CDR1 MNHEY, CDR2 SVGEGT. The ends were cut back, 6 bases at V and 7 bases at J, with 21 bases in the middle. The CDR3 consists of 15 residues. A note on this clone: Antigen specificity is unknown.

The chain carries TRBV6-2 or TRBV6-3 and TRBJ1-2; possible D gene TRBD1, 5 bases. Sequencing was performed on peripheral blood, taken on day 0 of AZD1222 vaccination. This TCR derives from an adult in good health. CDR3 region: CASSPPGPGLRGYTF. CDR3 in DNA: TGTGCCAGCAGCCCACCAGGCCCGGGGCTACGTGGCTACACCTTC.